This is a list of T cell receptor beta chains from one sample in a study of blood T cell repertoires in COVID-19. Sequencing was performed with immunoSEQ multiplex PCR; in TCRdb, only in-frame clones are kept and a portion is missing. The data hold around 250,000 clones, with about 82% observed a single time. The sample taken for sequencing was PBMCs or T cells enriched from blood (not recorded which). The receptors were gathered from a woman aged 50 to 65 who had recovered from COVID-19. CDR3s include the opening cysteine and the closing phenylalanine or tryptophan. The order of the fields is V gene, D gene, J gene, clone size, CDR3 protein, CDR3 DNA. A D gene is named only where the DNA matches it firmly. Rows give clone size only sometimes, using once, few, many, or a class for an expanded clone.

V gene: TRBV7-9
D gene: TRBD2
J gene: TRBJ2-7
clone size: NA
CDR3 protein: CASSPTSGSYEQYF
CDR3 DNA: TGTGCCAGCAGCCCAACTAGCGGGAGTTACGAGCAGTACTTC

V gene: TRBV28
D gene: NA
J gene: TRBJ1-6
clone size: NA
CDR3 protein: CASSLGAGGRSPLHF
CDR3 DNA: TGTGCCAGCAGTTTAGGGGCGGGGGGGCGGTCACCCCTCCACTTT

V gene: TRBV28
D gene: TRBD1
J gene: TRBJ1-4
clone size: once
CDR3 protein: CASSDRGYEKLFF
CDR3 DNA: TGTGCCAGCTCGGACAGGGGATATGAAAAACTGTTTTTT

V gene: TRBV5-1
D gene: NA
J gene: TRBJ1-2
clone size: few
CDR3 protein: CASSLTTASYGYTF
CDR3 DNA: TGCGCCAGCAGCCTGACGACAGCGAGCTATGGCTACACCTTC

V gene: TRBV11-2
D gene: TRBD2
J gene: TRBJ2-7
clone size: once
CDR3 protein: CASSGGTSSYEQYF
CDR3 DNA: TGTGCCAGCAGCGGGGGGACTAGCTCCTACGAGCAGTACTTC

V gene: TRBV28
D gene: NA
J gene: TRBJ1-5
clone size: NA
CDR3 protein: CAYRGGPGQPQHF
CDR3 DNA: TGTGCCTACCGGGGGGGGCCTGGTCAGCCCCAGCATTTT

V gene: TRBV7-3
D gene: NA
J gene: TRBJ1-2
clone size: NA
CDR3 protein: CASSSGPGYGYTF
CDR3 DNA: TGTGCCAGCAGCTCAGGGCCCGGGTATGGCTACACCTTC

V gene: TRBV29-1
D gene: TRBD2
J gene: TRBJ2-1
clone size: once
CDR3 protein: CSVEGSAGGHYNEQFF
CDR3 DNA: TGCAGCGTTGAAGGCTCCGCGGGGGGGCACTACAATGAGCAGTTCTTC

V gene: TRBV4-1
D gene: NA
J gene: TRBJ2-7
clone size: NA
CDR3 protein: CASSPAQTGNVAYEQYF
CDR3 DNA: TGCGCCAGCAGCCCCGCGCAGACTGGCAACGTGGCCTACGAGCAGTACTTC

V gene: TRBV4-3
D gene: NA
J gene: TRBJ2-1
clone size: NA
CDR3 protein: CASSQDASGRSSYNEQFF
CDR3 DNA: TGCGCCAGCAGCCAAGATGCTTCGGGGAGGAGCTCCTACAATGAGCAGTTCTTC

V gene: TRBV13
D gene: TRBD1
J gene: TRBJ1-1
clone size: NA
CDR3 protein: CASSPHPPGQGGEAFF
CDR3 DNA: TGTGCCAGCAGCCCACATCCCCCGGGACAGGGAGGTGAAGCTTTCTTT

V gene: TRBV4-1
D gene: TRBD2
J gene: TRBJ2-7
clone size: NA
CDR3 protein: CASSQDLGGTPYEQYF
CDR3 DNA: TGCGCCAGCAGCCAAGACCTGGGGGGGACCCCCTACGAGCAGTACTTC

V gene: TRBV10-3
D gene: NA
J gene: TRBJ2-2
clone size: NA
CDR3 protein: CAISETGPHTGELFF
CDR3 DNA: TGTGCCATCAGTGAGACAGGGCCCCACACCGGGGAGCTGTTTTTT

V gene: TRBV4-1
D gene: TRBD2
J gene: TRBJ2-1
clone size: NA
CDR3 protein: CASSPSGSSYNEQFF
CDR3 DNA: TGCGCCAGCAGCCCCAGCGGGAGCTCCTACAATGAGCAGTTCTTC

V gene: TRBV19
D gene: NA
J gene: TRBJ1-5
clone size: NA
CDR3 protein: CASSREGIGGEYSNQPQHF
CDR3 DNA: TGTGCCAGTAGTAGAGAAGGAATAGGGGGGGAGTATAGCAATCAGCCCCAGCATTTT

V gene: TRBV7-8
D gene: TRBD2
J gene: TRBJ2-1
clone size: NA
CDR3 protein: CASSLAGVRESVF
CDR3 DNA: TGTGCCAGCAGCCTGGCGGGGGTGCGGGAGAGCGTCTTC

V gene: TRBV7-9
D gene: NA
J gene: TRBJ2-1
clone size: NA
CDR3 protein: CASSPDKSLVNEQFF
CDR3 DNA: TGTGCCAGCAGTCCCGACAAAAGCCTCGTCAATGAGCAGTTCTTC

V gene: TRBV19
D gene: NA
J gene: TRBJ1-5
clone size: few
CDR3 protein: CASSVLGGIPPNQPQHF
CDR3 DNA: TGTGCCAGTAGTGTCCTGGGGGGGATCCCCCCCAATCAGCCCCAGCATTTT

V gene: TRBV10-3
D gene: NA
J gene: TRBJ1-2
clone size: once
CDR3 protein: CAISEGSEDDYTF
CDR3 DNA: TGTGCCATCAGTGAAGGGTCGGAGGATGACTACACCTTC

V gene: TRBV28
D gene: NA
J gene: TRBJ2-7
clone size: once
CDR3 protein: CASSVIGRAIFKQYF
CDR3 DNA: TGTGCCAGCAGCGTGATCGGCAGGGCGATTTTCAAGCAGTACTTC

V gene: TRBV2
D gene: NA
J gene: TRBJ1-5
clone size: many
CDR3 protein: CASSVERGNQPQHF
CDR3 DNA: TGTGCCAGCAGTGTGGAAAGGGGGAATCAGCCCCAGCATTTT

V gene: TRBV4-1
D gene: NA
J gene: TRBJ2-5
clone size: NA
CDR3 protein: CASSQVGKGLQETQYF
CDR3 DNA: TGCGCCAGCAGCCAAGTAGGCAAGGGACTCCAAGAGACCCAGTACTTC

V gene: TRBV12-3/TRBV12-4
D gene: NA
J gene: TRBJ2-4
clone size: NA
CDR3 protein: CASRSLAKNIQYF
CDR3 DNA: TGTGCCAGCAGGAGTTTAGCCAAAAACATTCAGTACTTC

V gene: TRBV27
D gene: NA
J gene: TRBJ2-7
clone size: NA
CDR3 protein: CASSLLGGVLAYEQYF
CDR3 DNA: TGTGCCAGCAGTTTATTGGGTGGAGTACTCGCCTACGAGCAGTACTTC

V gene: TRBV5-6
D gene: NA
J gene: TRBJ1-5
clone size: once
CDR3 protein: CASSLLRGPSNQPQHF
CDR3 DNA: TGTGCCAGCAGCTTGTTACGAGGGCCCAGCAATCAGCCCCAGCATTTT

V gene: TRBV27
D gene: TRBD1
J gene: TRBJ1-4
clone size: NA
CDR3 protein: CASSGTGTGDEKLFF
CDR3 DNA: TGTGCCAGCAGTGGTACCGGGACAGGGGATGAAAAACTGTTTTTT

V gene: TRBV6-1
D gene: TRBD1
J gene: TRBJ1-5
clone size: NA
CDR3 protein: CASSDDRGRQPQHF
CDR3 DNA: TGTGCCAGCAGTGATGACAGGGGGCGGCAGCCCCAGCATTTT

V gene: TRBV4-3
D gene: TRBD1
J gene: TRBJ1-1
clone size: once
CDR3 protein: CASSHGQENTEAFF
CDR3 DNA: TGCGCCAGCAGCCACGGACAGGAGAACACTGAAGCTTTCTTT

V gene: TRBV7-2
D gene: TRBD2
J gene: TRBJ2-1
clone size: NA
CDR3 protein: CASSVEGSGKFNEQFF
CDR3 DNA: TGTGCCAGCAGCGTAGAAGGTAGCGGGAAGTTCAATGAGCAGTTCTTC

V gene: TRBV7-2
D gene: NA
J gene: TRBJ2-7
clone size: NA
CDR3 protein: CASSLAYQTGSYEQYF
CDR3 DNA: TGTGCCAGCAGCTTAGCTTATCAGACGGGCTCCTACGAGCAGTACTTC

V gene: TRBV6-5
D gene: TRBD1
J gene: TRBJ1-2
clone size: NA
CDR3 protein: CASSYATGGYGYTF
CDR3 DNA: TGTGCCAGCAGTTACGCAACAGGGGGTTATGGCTACACCTTC

V gene: TRBV11-3
D gene: TRBD2
J gene: TRBJ2-5
clone size: NA
CDR3 protein: CASSQRGGQETQYF
CDR3 DNA: TGTGCCAGCAGCCAGCGGGGGGGACAAGAGACCCAGTACTTC

V gene: TRBV6-5
D gene: NA
J gene: TRBJ1-2
clone size: NA
CDR3 protein: CASRGQTILTF
CDR3 DNA: TGTGCCAGCAGGGGACAAACGATATTAACCTTC

V gene: TRBV3-1/TRBV3-2
D gene: NA
J gene: TRBJ1-1
clone size: NA
CDR3 protein: CASSLQMNTEAFF
CDR3 DNA: TGTGCCAGCAGCCTCCAGATGAACACTGAAGCTTTCTTT

V gene: TRBV9
D gene: TRBD2
J gene: TRBJ2-1
clone size: NA
CDR3 protein: CASSVGVGAGVSYNEQFF
CDR3 DNA: TGTGCCAGCAGCGTAGGGGTGGGAGCGGGGGTCTCCTACAATGAGCAGTTCTTC

V gene: TRBV5-8
D gene: NA
J gene: TRBJ2-7
clone size: NA
CDR3 protein: CASSLGQGKAYEQYF
CDR3 DNA: TGTGCCAGCAGCTTGGGTCAGGGGAAGGCCTACGAGCAGTACTTC

V gene: TRBV11-3
D gene: NA
J gene: TRBJ1-2
clone size: NA
CDR3 protein: CASSLDGQGIYGYTF
CDR3 DNA: TGTGCCAGCAGCTTAGATGGCCAGGGGATCTATGGCTACACCTTC

V gene: TRBV5-1
D gene: NA
J gene: TRBJ1-1
clone size: NA
CDR3 protein: CASSLDWAGSTEAFF
CDR3 DNA: TGCGCCAGCAGCTTGGATTGGGCGGGGAGCACTGAAGCTTTCTTT

V gene: TRBV19
D gene: NA
J gene: TRBJ1-4
clone size: NA
CDR3 protein: CASSIRTFEKLFF
CDR3 DNA: TGTGCCAGTAGTATTCGTACTTTTGAAAAACTGTTTTTT

V gene: TRBV2
D gene: NA
J gene: TRBJ2-1
clone size: NA
CDR3 protein: CASSPLNEQFF
CDR3 DNA: TGTGCCAGCAGTCCCTTGAATGAGCAGTTCTTC

V gene: TRBV19
D gene: NA
J gene: TRBJ2-3
clone size: NA
CDR3 protein: CASSGMGRERTDTQYF
CDR3 DNA: TGTGCCAGTAGTGGGATGGGGAGAGAACGCACAGATACGCAGTATTTT

V gene: TRBV28
D gene: NA
J gene: TRBJ1-5
clone size: NA
CDR3 protein: CASRVEYRSNQPQHF
CDR3 DNA: TGTGCCAGCAGGGTGGAGTATCGTAGCAATCAGCCCCAGCATTTT

V gene: TRBV5-1
D gene: NA
J gene: TRBJ2-2
clone size: NA
CDR3 protein: CASSLGLNPNTGELFF
CDR3 DNA: TGCGCCAGCAGCTTGGGACTTAATCCGAACACCGGGGAGCTGTTTTTT

V gene: TRBV7-2
D gene: NA
J gene: TRBJ1-2
clone size: NA
CDR3 protein: CASSPGGDPYGYTF
CDR3 DNA: TGTGCCAGCAGCCCCGGGGGAGACCCCTATGGCTACACCTTC

V gene: TRBV3-1/TRBV3-2
D gene: NA
J gene: TRBJ2-1
clone size: NA
CDR3 protein: CASSQGRRITEQFF
CDR3 DNA: TGTGCCAGCAGCCAAGGTAGGAGGATTACTGAGCAGTTCTTC

V gene: TRBV18
D gene: NA
J gene: TRBJ1-1
clone size: NA
CDR3 protein: CASSPQSQNTEAFF
CDR3 DNA: TGTGCCAGCTCACCACAATCCCAGAACACTGAAGCTTTCTTT

V gene: TRBV7-6
D gene: NA
J gene: TRBJ2-3
clone size: NA
CDR3 protein: CASSLGLQGSDTQYF
CDR3 DNA: TGTGCCAGCAGCTTAGGTCTACAGGGTTCAGATACGCAGTATTTT

V gene: TRBV11-2
D gene: NA
J gene: TRBJ2-3
clone size: NA
CDR3 protein: CASSPGLSTDTQYF
CDR3 DNA: TGTGCCAGCAGCCCAGGGTTGAGCACAGATACGCAGTATTTT

V gene: TRBV28
D gene: NA
J gene: TRBJ2-7
clone size: once
CDR3 protein: CASSFSSGQTYEQYF
CDR3 DNA: TGTGCCAGCAGTTTTTCCAGCGGGCAAACCTACGAGCAGTACTTC

V gene: TRBV19
D gene: TRBD2
J gene: TRBJ2-1
clone size: NA
CDR3 protein: CASRPPWAGVEQFF
CDR3 DNA: TGTGCCAGTAGGCCCCCTTGGGCGGGAGTCGAGCAGTTCTTC

V gene: TRBV27
D gene: NA
J gene: TRBJ1-1
clone size: NA
CDR3 protein: CASSPSEGVVAEAFF
CDR3 DNA: TGTGCCAGCAGTCCGTCTGAAGGGGTGGTTGCTGAAGCTTTCTTT

V gene: TRBV4-1
D gene: TRBD2
J gene: TRBJ2-3
clone size: NA
CDR3 protein: CASSQDQTYARRGVGTDTQYF
CDR3 DNA: TGCGCCAGCAGCCAAGATCAAACATATGCCAGGCGGGGGGTAGGCACAGATACGCAGTATTTT